The present T cell receptor beta chain was sequenced within a study of blood T cell repertoires in COVID-19. Study-wide background: Samples representing acute and convalescent COVID-19 were sourced from the United States, Italy and Spain. T cells, B-cell-depleted T cells, or PBMCs supplied cDNA or gDNA.

Per the study methods: Nucleated cell number was recorded as an estimate derived from reference gene primer amplification. Sequencing used immunoSEQ multiplex PCR; TCRdb keeps in-frame clones, though not all of them. V and J calls and clone size are those listed in that table; D and trimming were worked out from the DNA. The table has some 77,000 clones, about 86% seen once; the top ten hold 28%. CDR3 length equals 13 residues. Germline assignment: CDR1 MDHEN and CDR2 SYDVKM. V gave up 5 bases and J gave up 2 bases, with 10 bases separating them. The sequence came from an older man with acute or convalescent COVID-19. V usage is TRBV28 and J usage is TRBJ2-7; D possibly corresponds to TRBD1 (6 bases). The specimen was peripheral blood. CDR3 sequence reads: CASSRTVPYEQYF. CDR3 sequence (DNA): TGTGCCAGCAGTAGGACAGTACCCTACGAGCAGTACTTC.